This T cell receptor beta chain stems from a study of CD8 T cells in Susac syndrome. V was pared by 3 bases and J by 6 bases, with 23 bases between. Germline V lookup: CDR1 SGHRS, CDR2 YFSETQ. CDR3 length: 17 residues. This clonotype appeared once. RNA in amounts of roughly 0.45 to 1 ug was reverse transcribed with random hexamers. TCRdb re-called the immunoSEQ multiplex PCR reads with MiXCR, one entry per CDR3 protein. The sample consists of about 120,000 distinct CDR3 sequences, over 90% of them appearing once. The receptor comes from a human donor with Susac syndrome. Sequenced sample: CD8+ T cells from PBMCs. The chain employs TRBV5-1 and TRBJ2-3; D is uncertain. CDR3 sequence: CASSWAGEGPPGDTQYF. In DNA, the CDR3 is TGCGCCAGCAGCTGGGCTGGTGAAGGCCCGCCGGGTGATACGCAGTATTTT.